This T cell receptor (beta chain) was recovered during a study of circulating and synovial CD4+ cells in juvenile arthritis. Study results and limitations: Bulk blood CD4 samples held at least an order of magnitude more or fewer genomes than CPL.

Comments on this clone: Its antigen is not known.

The CDR3 has 12 amino acids. Trimming left V 1 base short and J 6 bases short, with 8 bases between. Germline CDR1 reads SGHDT; CDR2 reads YYEEEE. Some clones are missing from TCRdb's copy, which holds only in-frame ones; the method was immunoSEQ multiplex PCR. The data show some 15,000 clones, 65% to 85% seen once. V is TRBV5-6 and J is TRBJ2-7; no reliable D call. Sequencing was carried out using CD4+ T cells from synovial fluid. This TCR came from a human patient with juvenile idiopathic arthritis. Some clones in this sample may be carry-over from other donors' samples. The CDR3 DNA reads TGTGCCAGCAGCTTGAGTCGAGTCGAGCAGTACTTC. As protein: CASSLSRVEQYF.